This T cell receptor beta chain was captured in a study of cytomegalovirus exposure and HLA in healthy donors. The CDR3 is made up of 17 amino acids. Germline CDR1 SGHDN, CDR2 FVKESK. The V and J ends lost 4 bases and 0 bases respectively, with 16 bases between them. Data came from immunoSEQ multiplex PCR; TCRdb stores just in-frame clones and leaves some out. The sample has around 150,000 clones; 70% to 85% are singletons. V is TRBV14 and J is TRBJ2-1; weak D call: TRBD2 (5 bases). Sequenced input: PBMCs. This clonotype was sampled from a man aged 30 to 39 in good health and CMV-seropositive. CDR3 DNA sequence: TGTGCCAGCAGCCCCTCGTCCGCTGCGGGCTCCTACAATGAGCAGTTCTTC. This codes for CASSPSSAAGSYNEQFF.